The 11 T cell receptor beta chains presented below share a single source sample, sequenced in a study of siplizumab effects on memory and regulatory T cells. This table comes from immunoSEQ multiplex PCR, and its TCRdb copy is limited to in-frame clones, with some not included. The profile shows some 97,000 clones, 92% of them singletons. The sample was Tregs sorted from blood. The origin of the receptors is a human donor in good health.

The chain recombines TRBV9 with TRBJ1-2; no clear D gene. Looked up from germline, CDR1 is SGDLS and CDR2 is YYNGEE. Trimming took 3 bases from V and 3 from J, leaving 9 bases between them. The CDR3 consists of 13 residues. The DNA for the CDR3 is TGTGCCAGCAGCGGGGGATCTGACTATGGCTACACCTTC. It encodes CASSGGSDYGYTF.

This CDR3 reads CASSIAGTRGPYEQYF. In DNA, the CDR3 is TGTGCCAGTAGTATTGCCGGGACTAGAGGCCCCTACGAGCAGTACTTC. This chain connects TRBV19 to TRBJ2-7, with 8 nucleotides matching TRBD2. Germline V lookup: CDR1 LNHDA, CDR2 SQIVND (reference sequence). With V trimmed by 3 bases and J by 2 bases, 9 bases remained unmatched. This CDR3 spans 16 amino acids.

This clone has only one observation. V and J are TRBV2 and TRBJ1-3; D remains unclear. Between the trimmed V and J ends, which lost 7 bases and 0 bases, there was a span of 22 bases. The CDR3 contains 18 residues. Per germline, CDR1 SNHLY and CDR2 FYNNEI. CDR3 residues: CASNPPVEGRSSGNTIYF. CDR3 nucleotide sequence: TGTGCCAGCAACCCCCCCGTTGAGGGAAGAAGCTCTGGAAACACCATATATTTT.

This clone was detected once. The chain uses TRBV11-1 and TRBJ2-7; D is uncertain. Germline V gene sequence: CDR1 SGHAT, CDR2 FQDESV (reference sequence). Trimming removed 1 base at V and 0 bases at J, with 1 base between. The CDR3 runs to 12 residues. The CDR3 DNA sequence: TGTGCCAGCAGCTTAGTCTCCTACGAGCAGTACTTC. Translated: CASSLVSYEQYF.

The chain combines TRBV2 with TRBJ1-5; D call uncertain. The CDR3 loop spans 15 amino acids. Trimming removed 4 bases at V and 3 bases at J, with 13 bases between. The germline CDR1 and CDR2 sequences are SNHLY and FYNNEI. The CDR3 sequence: CASSGRSPDNQPQHF. The DNA for the CDR3 is TGTGCCAGCAGTGGCCGTAGCCCAGACAATCAGCCCCAGCATTTT.

V and J are TRBV6-1 and TRBJ1-5; D ambiguous. The V end was cut by 0 bases, the J end by 5 bases, with 8 bases between. CDR1 and CDR2 (germline): MNHNS, SASEGT. CDR3 size: 14 residues. CDR3 sequence reads: CASSEARSYQPQHF. CDR3 in DNA: TGTGCCAGCAGTGAAGCACGCAGTTATCAGCCCCAGCATTTT.

The rearrangement uses TRBV28 and TRBJ1-2, with D uncertain. The CDR3 loop spans 16 amino acids. Trimming stripped 3 bases from V and 2 bases from J, with 16 bases between. Germline loops: CDR1 MDHEN, CDR2 SYDVKM. CDR3 bases: TGTGCCAGCAGTTTCGTAGACATCGGAGGGAACTATGGCTACACCTTC. This sequence encodes CASSFVDIGGNYGYTF.

The chain is built from TRBV7-2 and TRBJ2-7; perhaps D is TRBD1 or TRBD2 (6 bases each). The V end was cut by 5 bases, the J end by 0 bases, with 11 bases between. Germline V gene sequence: CDR1 SGHTA, CDR2 FQGNSA. The CDR3 contains 14 residues. CDR3 protein: CASSAWGASYEQYF. The CDR3 DNA sequence: TGTGCCAGCAGCGCATGGGGGGCCTCCTACGAGCAGTACTTC.

This clone was found once. The rearrangement links TRBV6-1 to TRBJ2-2, with 8 bases identical to TRBD2. Germline CDR1 MNHNS, CDR2 SASEGT. V was pared by 7 bases and J by 1 base, with 5 bases of the junction left unmatched. This CDR3 comprises 15 residues. The CDR3 DNA follows: TGTGCCAGCAATCCTACTAGCGGGAACACCGGGGAGCTGTTTTTT. It specifies CASNPTSGNTGELFF.

This chain links TRBV5-1 with TRBJ1-1; TRBD1 might be the D (6 bases). Trimming cost V 4 bases and J 3 bases, with 13 bases left between them. This CDR3 is built from 14 residues. Germline CDR1 SGHRS, CDR2 YFSETQ. CDR3 sequence: CASSETPGDTEAFF. The CDR3 DNA follows: TGCGCCAGCAGCGAGACACCAGGGGACACTGAAGCTTTCTTT.

This chain connects TRBV5-6 to TRBJ2-5; D is uncertain. Germline CDR1 is SGHDT and CDR2 is YYEEEE. Trimming stripped 3 bases from V and 5 bases from J, with 8 bases between. The CDR3 is 12 residues long. The chain's CDR3 is CASSSARETQYF. The CDR3 bases are TGTGCCAGCAGCTCAGCCCGGGAGACCCAGTACTTC.